The 28 T cell receptor beta chains below all came from one sample that was sequenced in a study of shared clonotypes between healthy human individuals (dated by TCRdb to the early 2020s). Library preparation used the immunoSEQ multiplex PCR assay. Drawn from immuneACCESS, this table holds only the in-frame rearrangements with V and J called that TCRdb kept. Clones are partly lost; checked studies trace under half to an unresolved V gene and leave the rest unexplained. Recorded for this sample are some 690,000 clones; 90% of them occurred a single time. 34% of the sample belongs to the ten largest clones. The sample comprised memory CD8+ T cells from PBMCs. In light of the paper, this sample's cell subset or site label describes: CD45RO+ cells pooled with CCR7-negative TemRA cells. Receptors originate from a man between 18 and 29 years old in good health. Some clones in this sample may be carry-over from other donors' samples.

The J gene is TRBJ1-1, the V gene TRBV28, with a weak D call TRBD1 (6 bases). Trimming shortened V by 4 bases and J by 5 bases, and 14 bases separated the two germline ends. The CDR3 is 14 residues long. CDR1 is MDHEN and CDR2 is SYDVKM in the germline V gene. As DNA, the CDR3 is TGTGCCAGCAGTTGGGATGGAGGGGGGACTGAAGCTTTCTTT. It is translated as CASSWDGGGTEAFF.

V is TRBV4-2 and J is TRBJ2-3; 8 positions agree with TRBD2. V shed 0 bases and J 3 bases; nucleotides not matched to a gene: 8. Germline V CDR1 and CDR2: LGHNA, YNFKEQ. This CDR3 contains 17 residues. CDR3 in amino acids: CASSQDGPAGVTDTQYF. CDR3 coding DNA: TGTGCCAGCAGCCAAGACGGACCAGCGGGAGTGACAGATACGCAGTATTTT.

V usage is TRBV28 and J usage is TRBJ2-1, with 13 bases identical to TRBD2. Germline V gene sequence: CDR1 MDHEN, CDR2 SYDVKM. Trimming removed 6 bases from V and 7 bases from J; junction bases left unmatched: 6. The CDR3 has 15 residues. CDR3 residues: CASSQGLAGLNEQFF. CDR3 sequence (DNA): TGTGCCAGCAGCCAGGGACTAGCGGGACTAAATGAGCAGTTCTTC.

This chain links TRBV28 with TRBJ2-7, with 8 bases aligning to TRBD1. CDR3 length: 15 residues. Germline V gene sequence: CDR1 MDHEN, CDR2 SYDVKM. V shed 6 bases, J shed 3 bases, and the junction held 10 bases outside the gene matches. CDR3 sequence (DNA): TGTGCCAGCAGCCTGACAGGGGAAAACCTCTACGAGCAGTACTTC. Translating gives CASSLTGENLYEQYF.

V and J are TRBV6-5 and TRBJ1-1; weak D call: TRBD1 (6 bases). The length of the CDR3 is 14 residues. Trimming shortened V by 2 bases and J by 4 bases, and 11 bases separated the two germline ends. CDR1 MNHEY and CDR2 SVGAGI come from the germline V gene. CDR3: CASSYRGFGTEAFF. CDR3 DNA sequence: TGTGCCAGCAGTTACAGGGGGTTCGGCACTGAAGCTTTCTTT.

The chain employs TRBV7-8 and TRBJ2-1; the D is unclear. V was shortened by 5 bases and J by 10 bases, with 12 bases between the two germline ends. The germline gives CDR1 SGHVS, CDR2 FQNEAQ. The CDR3 consists of 12 residues. CDR3 DNA: TGTGCCAGCAGCCCAGACTCGCCGGAGCAGTTCTTC. Its protein is CASSPDSPEQFF.

This clone has a handful of counts. The V and J genes are TRBV2 and TRBJ1-5, with no clear D. Trimming stripped 5 bases from V and 0 bases from J, with 2 bases between. Germline CDR1 reads SNHLY; CDR2 reads FYNNEI. This CDR3 contains 12 residues. The CDR3 DNA follows: TGTGCCAGCAGTCTTAGCAATCAGCCCCAGCATTTT. Translation: CASSLSNQPQHF.

This sequence joins TRBV7-6 and TRBJ2-3; D remains unclear. The V and J ends lost 5 bases and 0 bases respectively, with 6 bases between them. From germline, CDR1 is SGHVS and CDR2 FNYEAQ. CDR3 length: 13 amino acids. CDR3 in DNA: TGTGCCAGCAGCCCCCCTAGCACAGATACGCAGTATTTT. This sequence encodes CASSPPSTDTQYF.

The CDR3 coding sequence is TGCAGCGTTGAACTCGGTGGGGGTTCCTCCTACGAGCAGTACTTC. Protein sequence: CSVELGGGSSYEQYF. The J gene is TRBJ2-7, the V gene TRBV29-1; D tentatively reads TRBD1 or TRBD2 (5 bases each). Trimming pared 2 bases from V and 0 bases from J, leaving 14 bases between. The CDR3 is 15 residues long. CDR1 SQVTM and CDR2 ANQGSEA come from the germline V gene.

The rearrangement links TRBV25-1 to TRBJ2-1; 7 bases are shared with TRBD1. This CDR3 region has 14 residues. Germline CDR1 reads MGHDK; CDR2 reads SYGVNS. J was trimmed by 7 bases and V by 7 bases; bases with no gene match: 10. CDR3 residues: CASNVGGLKNEQFF. CDR3 bases: TGTGCCAGCAATGTAGGGGGCTTGAAGAATGAGCAGTTCTTC.

The chain has TRBV28 and TRBJ2-5, with 7 bases lining up with TRBD2. J was trimmed by 4 bases and V by 2 bases; bases with no gene match: 7. The CDR3 extends over 15 amino acids. The germline V gene has CDR1 MDHEN and CDR2 SYDVKM. CDR3 region: CASSLPREVRETQYF. As DNA, the CDR3 is TGTGCCAGCAGTTTACCCCGGGAGGTCCGAGAGACCCAGTACTTC.

The chain recombines TRBV27 with TRBJ1-2, with 9 bases that match TRBD1. V lost 7 bases and J lost 7; bases outside the gene matches: 10. The CDR3 is made up of 14 amino acids. CDR1 is MNHEY and CDR2 is SMNVEV in the germline V gene (reference sequence). This CDR3 reads CASNSNRGLGGYTF. In DNA form, the CDR3 reads TGTGCCAGCAACAGTAACAGGGGGCTAGGTGGCTACACCTTC.

The chain recombines TRBV4-1 with TRBJ1-2, with D unclear. V was cut by 1 base and J by 8 bases, with 8 bases left in between. The CDR3 covers 12 residues. Germline CDR1 and CDR2: MGHRA and YSYEKL. The CDR3 sequence: CASSQGTDGYTF. Here the CDR3 DNA reads TGCGCCAGCAGCCAAGGGACGGACGGCTACACCTTC.

V is TRBV7-9 and J is TRBJ2-2; 11 bases align to TRBD1. V lost 9 bases and J lost 0; bases outside the gene matches: 3. The CDR3 totals 15 residues. Germline V gives CDR1 SEHNR, CDR2 FQNEAQ (reference sequence). CDR3 in amino acids: CARPGQGANTGELFF. The CDR3 nucleotides are TGTGCCAGACCGGGACAGGGGGCGAACACCGGGGAGCTGTTTTTT.

CDR3 amino acids: CASGSGTNYGYTF. CDR3 sequence (DNA): TGTGCTAGTGGCTCCGGGACAAACTATGGCTACACCTTC. J is TRBJ1-2 and V is TRBV12-5; a weak D match, TRBD1 (6 bases). The CDR3 runs to 13 residues. CDR1 and CDR2 from the germline V gene are LGHNT and FRNRAP. The V end lost 6 bases, the J end lost 2 bases, and 10 bases lay between the germline ends.

The chain couples TRBV9 to TRBJ2-3; possibly TRBD2 for D (6 bases). Deletions cut 2 bases from V and 0 bases from J, with 16 bases between. This CDR3 is built from 17 residues. Germline V gives CDR1 SGDLS, CDR2 YYNGEE. CDR3 loop: CASSVSWRGPSTDTQYF. The CDR3 bases are TGTGCCAGCAGCGTTTCGTGGCGGGGTCCAAGCACAGATACGCAGTATTTT.

Written as DNA, the CDR3 is TGTGCCATCAGTGACCCAACTAGCGCCGGGGAGCTGTTTTTT. Amino acids: CAISDPTSAGELFF. The chain combines TRBV10-3 with TRBJ2-2; 7 positions agree with TRBD2. Per germline, CDR1 ENHRY and CDR2 SYGVKD. Trimming removed 3 bases from V and 6 bases from J; junction bases left unmatched: 4. CDR3 length equals 14 residues.

The V and J genes are TRBV15 and TRBJ2-2; D gene unclear. The length of the CDR3 is 13 residues. CDR1 is LNHNV and CDR2 is YYDKDF in the germline V gene (reference sequence). The V end lost 0 bases, the J end lost 4 bases, and 3 bases lay between the germline ends. CDR3 region: CATSREVTGELFF. The DNA of the CDR3 is TGTGCCACCAGCAGAGAGGTCACCGGGGAGCTGTTTTTT. The whole variable domain, remainder taken from reference TRBV15 and TRBJ2-2, is DAMVIQNPRYQVTQFGKPVTLSCSQTLNHNVMYWYQQKSSQAPKLLFHYYDKDFNNEADTPDNFQSRRPNTSFCFLDIRSPGLGDTAMYLCATSREVTGELFFGEGSRLTVL.

This chain uses TRBV13 with TRBJ2-1, with D possibly TRBD2 on 5 matching bases. With 8 bases removed from V and 6 bases from J, the gap between germline ends came to 17 bases. Per germline, CDR1 PRHDT and CDR2 FYEKMQ (reference sequence). This CDR3 region has 14 residues. Here the CDR3 DNA reads TGTGCCAGCTCTTTACCCTCACTAGGCAATGAGCAGTTCTTC. Its protein product is CASSLPSLGNEQFF.

This clone has just one count. The V call is TRBV5-6, the J call TRBJ2-1; 10 bases line up with TRBD2. Unmatched junction bases numbered 7, after V lost 3 bases and J lost 4 bases. This CDR3 region has 16 residues. Per the germline V gene, CDR1 is SGHDT and CDR2 is YYEEEE. This CDR3 reads CASSSLAGDPYNEQFF. The CDR3 coding sequence is TGTGCCAGCAGCTCCCTAGCGGGAGATCCTTACAATGAGCAGTTCTTC.

This clone was observed a handful of times. The chain links TRBV7-6 to TRBJ1-2; 8 bases line up with TRBD1. Germline V gene data show CDR1 as SGHVS and CDR2 as FNYEAQ. The V segment lost 1 base and the J segment 6 bases; nucleotides outside the gene matches: 1. This CDR3 is built from 13 residues. The CDR3 loop is CASSLGRGHGYTF. For the CDR3, the DNA is TGTGCCAGCAGCTTAGGCAGGGGGCATGGCTACACCTTC.

The chain links TRBV9 to TRBJ2-4; D possibly matches TRBD1 or TRBD2 (5 bases each). This CDR3 has 16 residues. Germline V gene sequence: CDR1 SGDLS, CDR2 YYNGEE. The V end lost 4 bases, the J end lost 0 bases, and 14 bases lay between the germline ends. The CDR3 loop reads CASSPGGGLAKNIQYF. In nucleotides, the CDR3 is TGTGCCAGCAGCCCTGGGGGTGGGCTAGCCAAAAACATTCAGTACTTC. Supplemented by reference TRBV9 and TRBJ2-4, the full variable domain reads DSGVTQTPKHLITATGQRVTLRCSPRSGDLSVYWYQQSLDQGLQFLIQYYNGEERAKGNILERFSAQQFPDLHSELNLSSLELGDSALYFCASSPGGGLAKNIQYFGAGTRLSVL.

The V and J genes are TRBV1 and TRBJ2-3; the table's D call, TRBD2, was not checked against the DNA. TRBV1 constitutes a pseudogene. This CDR3 contains 16 residues. The CDR3 sequence: CTSPHGERNSTDTQYF. CDR3 coding DNA: TGCACCAGCCCCCACGGAGAGCGGAACAGCACAGATACGCAGTATTTT.

The chain employs TRBV6-1 and TRBJ2-3; D may be TRBD2 (6 bases). The CDR3 contains 15 residues. V was clipped by 3 bases and J by 0 bases, with 10 bases between them. Germline V lookup: CDR1 MNHNS, CDR2 SASEGT. CDR3 bases: TGTGCCAGCAGTGACGGGGCGGGAAGCACAGATACGCAGTATTTT. Translation gives CASSDGAGSTDTQYF.

This sequence joins TRBV7-9 and TRBJ2-5; no firm D call. This CDR3 has 12 residues. Per the germline V gene, CDR1 is SEHNR and CDR2 is FQNEAQ (reference sequence). Trimming pared 5 bases from V and 4 bases from J, leaving 8 bases between. CDR3 in DNA: TGTGCCAGCAGCCCCATTCCAGAGACCCAGTACTTC. Amino acids: CASSPIPETQYF.

The rearrangement joins TRBV27 to TRBJ2-2; 8 bases match TRBD2. The CDR3 length is 17 residues. Germline lookup yields CDR1 MNHEY and CDR2 SMNVEV (reference sequence). The J segment lost 6 bases and the V segment lost 3 bases, leaving 12 bases of the junction unmatched. The CDR3 region has the DNA TGTGCCAGCAGTTTTCTTATACCAGCGGGAGTATCCGGGGAGCTGTTTTTT. It specifies CASSFLIPAGVSGELFF.

This chain uses TRBV29-1 with TRBJ1-2; weak D call: TRBD1 (5 bases). The germline V gene encodes CDR1 SQVTM and CDR2 ANQGSEA. V shed 1 base and J shed 2 bases, with 14 bases lying between them. The CDR3 spans 15 residues. The CDR3 loop reads CSVEAPRDQNYGYTF. The CDR3, as DNA: TGCAGCGTTGAAGCCCCTCGGGACCAGAACTATGGCTACACCTTC.

To note about this clone: Other DNA sequences in the sample encode the same CDR3. The genes are TRBV10-3 and TRBJ1-1; no reliable D call. The V end lost 3 bases, the J end lost 0 bases, and 8 bases lay between the germline ends. The CDR3 is 14 amino acids. Germline CDR1 ENHRY, CDR2 SYGVKD. The CDR3 region is CAISDGVMNTEAFF. CDR3 in DNA: TGTGCCATCAGTGATGGAGTTATGAACACTGAAGCTTTCTTT.